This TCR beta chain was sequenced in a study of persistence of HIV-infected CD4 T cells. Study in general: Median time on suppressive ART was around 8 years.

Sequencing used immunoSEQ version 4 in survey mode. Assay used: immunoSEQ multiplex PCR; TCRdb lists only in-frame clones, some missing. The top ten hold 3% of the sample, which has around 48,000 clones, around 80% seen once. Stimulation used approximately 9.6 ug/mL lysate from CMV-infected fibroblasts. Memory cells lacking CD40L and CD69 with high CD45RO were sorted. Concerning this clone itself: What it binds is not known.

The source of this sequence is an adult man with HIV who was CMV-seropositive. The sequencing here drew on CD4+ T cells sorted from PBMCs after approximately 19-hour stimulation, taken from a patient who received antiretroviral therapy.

CDR3 in DNA: TGTGCCAGCAGCTTAGCCTCCAGGGGGTCTAACTATGGCTACACCTTC. The encoded protein is CASSLASRGSNYGYTF. This chain links TRBV7-2 with TRBJ1-2; 7 bases fit TRBD1. Germline loops: CDR1 SGHTA, CDR2 FQGNSA. The CDR3 length is 16 residues. Trimming at V came to 0 bases and at J to 0 bases, leaving 4 bases not matched to a gene. Drawing the rest from reference TRBV7-2 and TRBJ1-2, the complete variable domain is GAGVSQSPSNKVTEKGKDVELRCDPISGHTALYWYRQSLGQGLEFLIYFQGNSAPDKSGLPSDRFSAERTGGSVSTLTIQRTQQEDSAVYLCASSLASRGSNYGYTFGSGTRLTVV.